These 14 T cell receptor beta chains came from one sample sequenced in a study of blood T cell repertoires in COVID-19. Assay: immunoSEQ multiplex PCR; the TCRdb copy retains only in-frame clones and omits some. Among 190,000 or so clones listed, roughly nine tenths were seen once. Sequencing was performed on PBMCs or T cells enriched from blood (not recorded which). These receptor sequences come from a woman between 18 and 29 years old who had recovered from COVID-19.

The V and J genes are TRBV12-3 or TRBV12-4 and TRBJ1-2; D is undetermined. V lost 6 bases and J lost 2, with 7 bases in between. CDR3 length: 12 amino acids. The CDR3 coding sequence is TGTGCCAGCAGCGAACAGAACTATGGCTACACCTTC. Encoded protein: CASSEQNYGYTF.

The CDR3 DNA sequence: TGTGCCAGCAGCCAACTCATTATGAACACTGAAGCTTTCTTT. This codes for CASSQLIMNTEAFF. The chain recombines TRBV11-2 with TRBJ1-1; no clear D gene. The CDR3 sequence is 14 residues long. Germline V gives CDR1 SGHAT, CDR2 FQNNGV. Trimming took 5 bases from V and 0 from J, leaving 10 bases between them.

This chain uses TRBV27 with TRBJ1-5, with 10 bases identical to TRBD1. The CDR3 is 14 residues long. V was clipped by 5 bases and J by 4 bases; unmatched bases: 2. Looked up from germline, CDR1 is MNHEY and CDR2 is SMNVEV (reference sequence). The DNA for the CDR3 is TGTGCCAGCAGTGGGACAGGGGTTAATCAGCCCCAGCATTTT. This encodes CASSGTGVNQPQHF.

This rearrangement joins TRBV28 to TRBJ2-7, with TRBD1 matching over 11 bases. Germline loops: CDR1 MDHEN, CDR2 SYDVKM. The trim removed 4 bases at V and 2 bases at J, leaving 10 bases unmatched. The CDR3 runs to 17 residues. The CDR3 reads CASSSTAGQGGTYEQYF. CDR3 bases: TGTGCCAGCAGTTCCACCGCGGGACAGGGGGGAACCTACGAGCAGTACTTC.

The chain uses TRBV10-3 and TRBJ2-1; 7 bases are shared with TRBD1. The junction had 11 bases not matched to a gene; V was cut back by 3 bases and J by 0 bases. The CDR3 spans 18 residues. In germline, CDR1 is ENHRY, CDR2 SYGVKD. The CDR3 sequence is CAISDRGTARSSYNEQFF. In DNA form, the CDR3 reads TGTGCCATCAGTGATCGAGGGACAGCGAGGAGCTCCTACAATGAGCAGTTCTTC.

This chain links TRBV2 with TRBJ2-3, with D hard to call. The CDR3 contains 16 residues. Deletions cut 7 bases from V and 4 bases from J, with 21 bases between. The V gene's germline CDR1 is SNHLY and CDR2 FYNNEI. As DNA, the CDR3 is TGTGCCAGCACCCCATCGCCATCGAATGTAGCAGATACGCAGTATTTT. Residues: CASTPSPSNVADTQYF.

This clone was counted a few times. J is TRBJ1-1 and V is TRBV10-2; 8 positions match TRBD1. Trimming took 6 bases from V and 5 from J; bases not matched to a gene: 5. Looked up from germline, CDR1 is WSHSY and CDR2 is SAAADI. The CDR3 has 13 residues. DNA of the CDR3: TGCGCCAGCAGCCCAGGGGGCGCGACTGAAGCTTTCTTT. Its protein product is CASSPGGATEAFF.

The V and J genes are TRBV23-1 and TRBJ1-5, with D uncertain. TRBV23-1 is filed as an ORF, its function uncertain. V was shortened by 0 bases and J by 0 bases, with 9 bases between the two germline ends. The CDR3 is made up of 16 amino acids. CDR3 sequence reads: CASSQSRNYSNQPQHF. DNA of the CDR3: TGCGCCAGCAGTCAATCAAGGAACTATAGCAATCAGCCCCAGCATTTT.

By frequency in the sample, this clone is medium-sized. The CDR3 nucleotides are TGTGCCAGCAGTTTAAACCCCCGCGGGGACGAGCAGTACTTC. Its translation: CASSLNPRGDEQYF. The rearrangement joins TRBV27 to TRBJ2-7; the D gene is possibly TRBD2 (6 bases). The V gene's germline CDR1 is MNHEY and CDR2 SMNVEV (reference sequence). The germline V and J ends were trimmed by 2 bases and 5 bases, with 13 bases remaining between them. This CDR3 is built from 14 residues.

The chain has TRBV5-1 and TRBJ1-6, with no clear D. V was trimmed by 0 bases and J by 0 bases, leaving 7 bases between them. The CDR3 contains 16 residues. Germline V lookup: CDR1 SGHRS, CDR2 YFSETQ. The CDR3 sequence is CASSLAESSYNSPLHF. The CDR3 DNA sequence: TGCGCCAGCAGCTTGGCGGAGAGCTCCTATAATTCACCCCTCCACTTT.

This rearrangement joins TRBV11-2 to TRBJ1-2, with D maybe TRBD1 (5 bases). The CDR3 extends over 14 amino acids. The V gene lost 5 bases and the J gene lost 8 bases, with 18 bases spanning the gap. Germline CDR1 reads SGHAT; CDR2 reads FQNNGV. CDR3: CASSRGGTRGGYTF. CDR3 DNA sequence: TGTGCCAGCAGCCGCGGGGGGACTAGAGGGGGCTACACCTTC.

The sample holds one count of this clone. V and J are TRBV7-6 and TRBJ1-1; perhaps TRBD1 as D (5 bases). The germline CDR1 and CDR2 sequences are SGHVS and FNYEAQ. Trimming shortened V by 0 bases and J by 3 bases, and 5 bases separated the two germline ends. The CDR3 extends over 13 amino acids. The CDR3, as DNA: TGTGCCAGCAGCTTAGCAGGGGACACTGAAGCTTTCTTT. Translation gives CASSLAGDTEAFF. Full variable domain (outside the CDR3, taken from reference TRBV7-6 and TRBJ1-1): GAGVSQSPRYKVTKRGQDVALRCDPISGHVSLYWYRQALGQGPEFLTYFNYEAQQDKSGLPNDRFSAERPEGSISTLTIQRTEQRDSAMYRCASSLAGDTEAFFGQGTRLTVV.

V gene TRBV5-1 combines with J gene TRBJ1-5, with TRBD1 matching 9 bases. The CDR3 sequence is 12 residues long. Losses at the gene ends were 4 bases for V and 12 bases for J; bases not matched to a gene: 5. The germline V gene encodes CDR1 SGHRS and CDR2 YFSETQ. CDR3 amino acids: CASSPTGGDQHF. The CDR3 nucleotides are TGCGCCAGCAGCCCTACAGGGGGCGACCAGCATTTT.

The rearrangement joins TRBV10-1 to TRBJ1-5; D perhaps matches TRBD1 (6 bases). V was cut by 1 base and J by 9 bases, with 16 bases left in between. This CDR3 contains 15 residues. Germline V CDR1 and CDR2: WNHNN, SYGVQD (reference sequence). The CDR3 sequence is CASSEWGTRTVPQHF. The CDR3, as DNA: TGCGCCAGCAGTGAGTGGGGGACACGGACCGTGCCCCAGCATTTT.